This entry describes one TCR beta chain. This entry belongs to a study of Ad26.COV2.S vaccination and SARS-CoV-2 variants. Assay used: immunoSEQ multiplex PCR; TCRdb lists only in-frame clones, some missing. The profile shows approximately 340,000 clones, roughly 94% of them singletons. CDR3 length: 13 residues. CDR1 is LGHDT, CDR2 YNNKEL, per germline (reference sequence). The germline V and J ends were trimmed by 4 bases and 1 base, with 7 bases remaining between them. The starting material was peripheral blood, obtained after recovery from COVID-19. This chain links TRBV3-1 (or the pseudogene TRBV3-2) with TRBJ1-1; unclear D gene. This clonotype originated in a human donor who had recovered from COVID-19. CDR3 region: CASSPSGNTEAFF. The CDR3, as DNA: TGTGCCAGCAGCCCTTCAGGGAACACTGAAGCTTTCTTT.